At least ten counts were recorded for the clone carrying this T cell receptor (beta chain). The antigen remains unidentified. Amplification of TCR beta CDR3 regions was performed using RNA transcripts as template. HTBI primers were used for first-round RT-PCR of the TCR CDR3. One entry per CDR3 protein results from TCRdb running MiXCR on the multiplex PCR reads. The sample carries around 530,000 distinct CDR3 sequences, about a sixth recorded once. The data are from a study of T cells in Graves' hyperthyroidism and ophthalmopathy. Findings of the study overall: The authors' 13 V-J model separated ophthalmopathy from stable hyperthyroidism.

Germline V gene lookup returns CDR1 MNHEY and CDR2 SVGEGT. The J segment lost 2 bases and the V segment lost 0 bases, leaving 6 bases of the junction unmatched. The CDR3 totals 16 residues. Input material: blood. The receptor's source is a woman younger than 30 with Graves' ophthalmopathy. The rearrangement joins TRBV6-2 or TRBV6-3 to TRBJ2-7, with TRBD1 matching 8 bases. CDR3 region: CASSYSKKTGAYEQYF. The CDR3 coding sequence is TGTGCCAGCAGTTACTCGAAGAAGACAGGGGCCTACGAGCAGTACTTC.